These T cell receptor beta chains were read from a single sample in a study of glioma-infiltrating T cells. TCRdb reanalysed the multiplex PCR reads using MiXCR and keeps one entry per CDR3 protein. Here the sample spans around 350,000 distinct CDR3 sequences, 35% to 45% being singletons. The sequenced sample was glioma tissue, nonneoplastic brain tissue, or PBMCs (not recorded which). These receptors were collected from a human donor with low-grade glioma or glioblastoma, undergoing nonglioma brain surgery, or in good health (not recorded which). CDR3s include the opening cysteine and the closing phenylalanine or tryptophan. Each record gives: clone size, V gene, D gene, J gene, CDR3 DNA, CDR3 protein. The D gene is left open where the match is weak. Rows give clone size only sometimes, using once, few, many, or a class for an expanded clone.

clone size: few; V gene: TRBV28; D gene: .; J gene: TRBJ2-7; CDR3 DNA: TGTGCCAGCAGACGTATGTACGAGCAGTACTTC; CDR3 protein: CASRRMYEQYF
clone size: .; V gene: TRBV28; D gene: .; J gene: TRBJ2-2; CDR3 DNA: TGTGCCAGAAGTTTTGGGGTCAGGGGAAACACCGGGGAGCTGTTTTTT; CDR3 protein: CARSFGVRGNTGELFF
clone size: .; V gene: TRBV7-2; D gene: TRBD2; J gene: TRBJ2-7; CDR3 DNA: TGTGCCAGCAGCCGCGGGACTAGCAAATACGAGCAGTACTTC; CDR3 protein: CASSRGTSKYEQYF
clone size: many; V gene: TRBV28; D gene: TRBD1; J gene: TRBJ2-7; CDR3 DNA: TGTGCCAGCAGTTTACAGGACAGGGGGAAGGGCTACGAGCAGTACTTC; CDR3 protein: CASSLQDRGKGYEQYF
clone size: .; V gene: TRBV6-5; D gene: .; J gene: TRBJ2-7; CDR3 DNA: TGTGCCAGCAGTTTTCCGGGGCTCGGTTCCCACGAGCAGTACTTC; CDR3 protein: CASSFPGLGSHEQYF
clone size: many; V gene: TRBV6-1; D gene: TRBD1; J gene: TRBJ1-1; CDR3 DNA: TGTGCGAGCGGAGATCCTTCCCCCGACGGACAGGGCCATAGCACTGAAGCTTTCTTT; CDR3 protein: CASGDPSPDGQGHSTEAFF
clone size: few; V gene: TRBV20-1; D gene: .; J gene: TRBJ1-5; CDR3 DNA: TGCAGTGTCGGGACAATATATAGCAATCAGCCCCAGCATTTT; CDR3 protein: CSVGTIYSNQPQHF
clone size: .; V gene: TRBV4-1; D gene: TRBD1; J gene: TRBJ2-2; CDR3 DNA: TGCGCCAGCAGCCAAGGGGACAGGGGGAACACCGGGGAGCTGTTTTTT; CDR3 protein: CASSQGDRGNTGELFF
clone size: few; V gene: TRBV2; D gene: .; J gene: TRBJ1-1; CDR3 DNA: TGTGCCAGCAATTCCCAGGGTTTGGATACTGAAGCTTTCTTT; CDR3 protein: CASNSQGLDTEAFF
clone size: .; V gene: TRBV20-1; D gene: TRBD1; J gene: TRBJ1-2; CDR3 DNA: TGCAGTGCTACGGGACAGGGCCAGCAAATTCTCTATGGCTACACCTTC; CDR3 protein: CSATGQGQQILYGYTF
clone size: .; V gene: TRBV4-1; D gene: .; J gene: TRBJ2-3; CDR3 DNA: TGCGCCAGCAGCCAAGATGGGGGGACAGCCCGCACAGATACGCAGTATTTT; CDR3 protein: CASSQDGGTARTDTQYF
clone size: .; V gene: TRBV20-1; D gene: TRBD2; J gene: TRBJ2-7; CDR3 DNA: TGCAGTGCTAGAGCCGGCGGTGGACTAGCGGGACTCTACGAGCAGTACTTC; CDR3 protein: CSARAGGGLAGLYEQYF
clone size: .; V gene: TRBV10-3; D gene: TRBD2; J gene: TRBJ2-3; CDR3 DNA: TGTGCCACCGGGACTAGCGGGATCGATATGCAGTATTTT; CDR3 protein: CATGTSGIDMQYF
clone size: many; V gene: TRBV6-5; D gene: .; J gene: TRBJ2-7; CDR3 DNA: TGTGCCAGCAGTTACGGTACAGGGTACGAGCAGTACTTC; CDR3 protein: CASSYGTGYEQYF
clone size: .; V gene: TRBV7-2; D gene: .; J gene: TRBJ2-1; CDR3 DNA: TGTGCCAGCAGGGGGGGGGGACACTCCTACAATGAGCAGTTCTTC; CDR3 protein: CASRGGGHSYNEQFF
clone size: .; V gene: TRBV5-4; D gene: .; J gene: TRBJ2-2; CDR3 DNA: TGTGCCAGCGCACAACAGGACACCGGGGAGCTGTTTTTT; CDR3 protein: CASAQQDTGELFF
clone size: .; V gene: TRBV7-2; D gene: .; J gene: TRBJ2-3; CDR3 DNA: TGTGCCAGCAGCACCCGTTCTTCCATTAGCACAGATACGCAGTATTTT; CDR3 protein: CASSTRSSISTDTQYF
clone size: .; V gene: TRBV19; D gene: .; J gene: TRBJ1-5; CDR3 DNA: TGTGCCAGTAGTAGCCGCCCAGATCACCCAAGCAATCAGCCCCAGCATTTT; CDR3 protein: CASSSRPDHPSNQPQHF
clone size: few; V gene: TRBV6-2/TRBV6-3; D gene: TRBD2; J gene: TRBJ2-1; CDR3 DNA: TGTGCCAGCACCTCCGCCAGCGGGAGGGCGGAGAATGAGCAGTTCTTC; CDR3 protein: CASTSASGRAENEQFF
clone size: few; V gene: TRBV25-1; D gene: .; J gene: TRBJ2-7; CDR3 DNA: TGTGCCAGCAGTGAATGGGGCAGTTCCTACGAGCAGTACTTC; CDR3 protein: CASSEWGSSYEQYF
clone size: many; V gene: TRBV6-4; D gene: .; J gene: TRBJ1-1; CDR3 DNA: TGTGCCAGCAGTGACACGGCCTCCATGAACACTGAAGCTTTCTTT; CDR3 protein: CASSDTASMNTEAFF
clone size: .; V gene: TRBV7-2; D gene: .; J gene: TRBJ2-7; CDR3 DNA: TGTGCCAGCAGCCCCCAGCGGGTCATCTCCTACGAGCAGCACTTC; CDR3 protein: CASSPQRVISYEQHF
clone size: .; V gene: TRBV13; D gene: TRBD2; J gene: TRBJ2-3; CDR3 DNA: TGTGCCAGCAGCCTTCAAGCGGGACGCACAGATACGCAGTATTTT; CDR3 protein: CASSLQAGRTDTQYF
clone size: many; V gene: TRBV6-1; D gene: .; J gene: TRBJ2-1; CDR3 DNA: TGTGCCAGCAGTTCCCCGCTCGGCTCCTACAATGAGCAGTTCTTC; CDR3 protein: CASSSPLGSYNEQFF
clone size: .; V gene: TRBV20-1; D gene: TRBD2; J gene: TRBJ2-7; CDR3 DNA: TGCAGTGCTAGAGATAGCGAGACTAGCGGGGACTACGAGCAGTACTTC; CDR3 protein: CSARDSETSGDYEQYF
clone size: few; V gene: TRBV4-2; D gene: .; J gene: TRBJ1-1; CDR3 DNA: TGTGCCAGCAGCCAAGAACTGGGGGCCAGCCTGAACACTGAAGCTTTCTTT; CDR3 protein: CASSQELGASLNTEAFF
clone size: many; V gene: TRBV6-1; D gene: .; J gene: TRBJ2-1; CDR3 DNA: TGTGCCAGCAGTGAAGCTAGCGGAGCCTACAATGAGCAGTTCTTC; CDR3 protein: CASSEASGAYNEQFF
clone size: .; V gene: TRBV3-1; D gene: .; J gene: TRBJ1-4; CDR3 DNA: TGTGCCAGCAGCCCCCGAGAAACTAATGAAAAACTGTTTTTT; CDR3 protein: CASSPRETNEKLFF
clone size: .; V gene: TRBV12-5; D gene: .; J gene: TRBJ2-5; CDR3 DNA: TGTGCTAGTGCCTTGGGTGGGAGTGGGCAAGAGACCCAGTACTTC; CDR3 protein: CASALGGSGQETQYF
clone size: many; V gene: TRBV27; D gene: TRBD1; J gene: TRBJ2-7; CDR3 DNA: TGTGCCAGCAGTTTTTCTCGGACAGGGAGCATCGAGCAGTACTTC; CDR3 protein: CASSFSRTGSIEQYF
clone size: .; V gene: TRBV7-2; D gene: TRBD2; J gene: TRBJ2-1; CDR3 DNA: TGTGCCAGCAGCTTAGTAGGGACTAGCGGTCACAATGAGCAGTTCTTC; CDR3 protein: CASSLVGTSGHNEQFF
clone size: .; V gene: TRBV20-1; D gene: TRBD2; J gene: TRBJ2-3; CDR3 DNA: TGCAGTGCTAGAGCCATCTCTAGCGGGAGGGCCGGCACAGATACGCAGTATTTT; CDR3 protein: CSARAISSGRAGTDTQYF
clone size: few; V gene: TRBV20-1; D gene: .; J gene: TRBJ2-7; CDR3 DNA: TGCAGTGCTAGAGATATCGACTCCTACGAGCAGTACTTC; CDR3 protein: CSARDIDSYEQYF
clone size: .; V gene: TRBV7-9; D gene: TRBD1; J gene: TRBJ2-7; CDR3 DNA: TGTGCCAGCAGCTTAAAAGGGGGCTTCAAGGACGAGCAGTACTTC; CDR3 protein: CASSLKGGFKDEQYF
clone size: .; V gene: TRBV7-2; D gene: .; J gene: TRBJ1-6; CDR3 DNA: TGTGCCAGCAGCTCCGAAGGGCTCCCCAATTCACCCCTCCACTTT; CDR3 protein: CASSSEGLPNSPLHF
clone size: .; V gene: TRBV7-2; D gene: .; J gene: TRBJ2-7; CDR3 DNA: TGTGCCAGCAGCTCCAGACAAAGCTCCTACGGGCAGTACTTC; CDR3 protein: CASSSRQSSYGQYF
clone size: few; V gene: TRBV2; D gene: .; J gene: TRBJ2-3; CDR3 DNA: TGTGCCAGCAGTACGGGACTTGGACCCACAGATACGCAGTATTTT; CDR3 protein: CASSTGLGPTDTQYF
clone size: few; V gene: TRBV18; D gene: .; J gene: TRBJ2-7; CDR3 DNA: TGTGCCAGCTCCGTCACTGGGGACGAGCAGTACTTC; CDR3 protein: CASSVTGDEQYF
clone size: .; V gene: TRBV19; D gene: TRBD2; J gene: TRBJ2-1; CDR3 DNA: TGTGCCAGTAGTACGGCGCCTAGCGGGGAGCAGTTCTTC; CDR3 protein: CASSTAPSGEQFF
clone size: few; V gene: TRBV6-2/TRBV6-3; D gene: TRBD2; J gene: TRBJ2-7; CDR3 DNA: TGTGCCAGCAGTTACTCCCGAACTAGCGGGGTCTACGAGCAGTACTTC; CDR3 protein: CASSYSRTSGVYEQYF
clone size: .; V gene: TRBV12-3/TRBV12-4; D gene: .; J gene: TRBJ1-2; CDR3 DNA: TGTGCCAGCAGCAAACAGGGATTAAGCTATGGCTACACCTTC; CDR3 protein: CASSKQGLSYGYTF
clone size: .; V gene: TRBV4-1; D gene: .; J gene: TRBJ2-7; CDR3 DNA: TGTGCCAGCAGCCCCCGGGCCGCCTACGAGCAGTACTTC; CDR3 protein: CASSPRAAYEQYF
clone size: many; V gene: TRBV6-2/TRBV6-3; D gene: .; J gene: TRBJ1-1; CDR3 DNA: TGTGCCAGCATCGAGGGGGGGGACACTGAAGCTTTCTTT; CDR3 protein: CASIEGGDTEAFF